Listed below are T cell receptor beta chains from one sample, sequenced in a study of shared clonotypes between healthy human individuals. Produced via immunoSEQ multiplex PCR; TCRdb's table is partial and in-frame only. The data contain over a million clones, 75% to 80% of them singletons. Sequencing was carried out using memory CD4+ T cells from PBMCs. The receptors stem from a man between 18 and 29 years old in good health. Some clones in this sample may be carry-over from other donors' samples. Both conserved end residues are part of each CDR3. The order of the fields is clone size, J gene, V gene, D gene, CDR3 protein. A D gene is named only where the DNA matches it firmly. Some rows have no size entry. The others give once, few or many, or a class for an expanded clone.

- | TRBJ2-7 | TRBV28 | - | CASSFRFETKEQYF
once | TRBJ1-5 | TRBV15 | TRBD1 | CATSTRQGTSNQPQHF
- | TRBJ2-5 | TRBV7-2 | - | CASSSWRRETQYF
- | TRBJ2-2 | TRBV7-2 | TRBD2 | CASSRTSGNTGELFF
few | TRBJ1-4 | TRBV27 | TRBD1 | CASRERGRNEKLFF
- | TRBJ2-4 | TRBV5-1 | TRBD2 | CASSLVASGILQYF
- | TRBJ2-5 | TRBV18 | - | CASSPAGLKKETQYF
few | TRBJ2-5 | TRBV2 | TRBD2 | CASSEGLGSGRARETQYF
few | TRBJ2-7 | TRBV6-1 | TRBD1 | CASSEGGTDVYEQYF
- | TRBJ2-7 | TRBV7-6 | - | CASSLDLYSYEQYF
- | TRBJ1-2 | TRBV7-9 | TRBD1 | CASSLAGQGYGYTF
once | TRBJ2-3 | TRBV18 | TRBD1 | CASSPRDRGLDTQYF
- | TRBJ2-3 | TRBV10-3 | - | CAISEGARIGPDTQYF
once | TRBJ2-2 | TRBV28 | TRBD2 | CASSLPLGKAGGNTGELFF
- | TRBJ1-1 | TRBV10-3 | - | CAISMDTEAFF
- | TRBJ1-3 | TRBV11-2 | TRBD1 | CASSRQGLRGNTIYF
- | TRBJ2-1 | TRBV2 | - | CASSEATAINEQFF
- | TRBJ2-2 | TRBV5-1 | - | CASSRAQGTTGELFF
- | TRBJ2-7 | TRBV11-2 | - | CASSLGYLNTLRGYEQYF
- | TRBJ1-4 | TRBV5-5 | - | CASSVQGRGEKLFF
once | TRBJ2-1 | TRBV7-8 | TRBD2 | CASSLMVAGAVGEQFF
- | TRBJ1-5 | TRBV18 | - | CASSPGQHYSNQPQHF
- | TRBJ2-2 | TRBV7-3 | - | CASSLTSQANTGELFF
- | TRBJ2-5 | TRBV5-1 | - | CASSLAMGRDGETQYF
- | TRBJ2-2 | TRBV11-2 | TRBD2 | CASSSRAGPNTGELFF
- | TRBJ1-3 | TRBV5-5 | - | CASSQRGTPTGNTIYF
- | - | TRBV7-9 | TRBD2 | CASSLSGREDEQYF
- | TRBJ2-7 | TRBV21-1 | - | CASSSRLAGGSTYEQYF
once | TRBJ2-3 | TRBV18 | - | CASSPPPGWALGATDTQYF
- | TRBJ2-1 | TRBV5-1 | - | CASSFLSSGEQFF
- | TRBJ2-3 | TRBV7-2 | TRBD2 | CASSLGTSGSPQYF
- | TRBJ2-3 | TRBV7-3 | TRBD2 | CASSSGTSGSLITQYF
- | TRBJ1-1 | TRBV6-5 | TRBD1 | CASSRDRRNTEAFF
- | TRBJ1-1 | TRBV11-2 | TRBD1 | CASSSRRQGARRTEAFF
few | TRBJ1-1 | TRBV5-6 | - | CASSPRGGSTLEAFF
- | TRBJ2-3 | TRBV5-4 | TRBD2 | CASSWGLAGVSDTQYF
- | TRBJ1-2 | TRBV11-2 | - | CASSLDSGDHGYTF
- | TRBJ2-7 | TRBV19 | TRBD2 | CASSPMGRLAGTSYEQYF
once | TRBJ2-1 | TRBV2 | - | CAADGRGRKMQFF
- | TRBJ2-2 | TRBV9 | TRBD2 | CASSGGGLADTGELFF
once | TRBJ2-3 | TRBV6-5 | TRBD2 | CASGPADSSGSPSQF
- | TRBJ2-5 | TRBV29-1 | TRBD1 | CSVLTGEETQYF
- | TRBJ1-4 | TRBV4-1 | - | CASSQGPYNEKLFF
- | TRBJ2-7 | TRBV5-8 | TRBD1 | CASSPRWAGTVSSYEQYF
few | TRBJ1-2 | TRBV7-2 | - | CASSSGGLGYTF
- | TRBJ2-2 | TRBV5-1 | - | CASSLEAQGNTGELFF
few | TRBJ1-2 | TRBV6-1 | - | CASSERGRDYGYTF
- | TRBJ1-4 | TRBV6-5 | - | CASSYGTRNEKLFF